Each of the 32 T cell receptor beta chains below was sequenced from the same sample in a study of blood T cell repertoires in COVID-19. Sequencing used immunoSEQ multiplex PCR; TCRdb keeps in-frame clones, though not all of them. Seen here are about 250,000 clones, 85% observed once, and the top ten hold 8.5% to 9.5%. What was sequenced was PBMCs or T cells enriched from blood (not recorded which). The receptors originated from a woman aged 45-59 years with acute COVID-19.

The V call is TRBV5-1, the J call TRBJ1-5; the D gene is possibly TRBD1 (6 bases). The CDR3 totals 15 residues. The germline gives CDR1 SGHRS, CDR2 YFSETQ. The V gene lost 4 bases and the J gene lost 8 bases, with 19 bases spanning the gap. For the CDR3, the DNA is TGCGCCAGCAGCCCTGACCCGACAGGTCCAGAGCCCCAGCATTTT. Translated, it gives CASSPDPTGPEPQHF.

The V and J genes are TRBV19 and TRBJ1-5; 9 nucleotides line up with TRBD1. The CDR3 length is 16 residues. CDR1 LNHDA and CDR2 SQIVND come from the germline V gene (reference sequence). The junction had 10 bases not matched to a gene; V was cut back by 3 bases and J by 7 bases. The CDR3 DNA reads as TGTGCCAGTAGTATTTCTGTGGGACAGGGAGAGCAGCCCCAGCATTTT. As protein: CASSISVGQGEQPQHF.

The J gene is TRBJ2-2, the V gene TRBV6-1; 8 bases map to TRBD1. V shed 2 bases and J 2 bases; nucleotides not matched to a gene: 4. The CDR3 has 16 residues. Germline CDR1 is MNHNS and CDR2 is SASEGT. CDR3 DNA: TGTGCCAGCAGTGAACCAGGGGGCTCAAACACCGGGGAGCTGTTTTTT. Residues: CASSEPGGSNTGELFF.

The chain couples TRBV2 to TRBJ1-1; D remains unclear. V was shortened by 6 bases and J by 1 base, with 9 bases between the two germline ends. Per the germline V gene, CDR1 is SNHLY and CDR2 is FYNNEI. This CDR3 region has 13 residues. This CDR3 is CASRMTPNTEAFF. CDR3 DNA: TGTGCCAGCAGGATGACACCGAACACTGAAGCTTTCTTT.

The chain has TRBV5-1 and TRBJ1-6, with D unclear. This CDR3 has 13 residues. Deletions cut 0 bases from V and 7 bases from J, with 5 bases between. In germline, CDR1 is SGHRS, CDR2 YFSETQ. The CDR3 loop reads CASSLVRNSPLHF. The CDR3 DNA follows: TGCGCCAGCAGCTTGGTGCGGAATTCACCCCTCCACTTT.

The chain uses TRBV11-2 and TRBJ2-1, with 12 bases identical to TRBD2. This CDR3 comprises 17 residues. Germline-derived CDR1 and CDR2 are SGHAT and FQNNGV. V was clipped by 1 base and J by 4 bases; unmatched bases: 5. The CDR3 DNA follows: TGTGCCAGCAGCTTAGCGGCTAGCGGGGGGGCATACAATGAGCAGTTCTTC. Translation gives CASSLAASGGAYNEQFF.

This clone has more than one count but fewer than ten. The chain joins TRBV29-1 to TRBJ1-2, with D possibly being TRBD1 (5 bases). Deletions cut 6 bases from V and 4 bases from J, with 12 bases between. The CDR3 covers 12 residues. CDR1 SQVTM and CDR2 ANQGSEA come from the germline V gene. CDR3 coding DNA: TGCAGCGTCCGGGCGCAGGGCTATGGCTACACCTTC. Encoded protein: CSVRAQGYGYTF.

The chain joins TRBV9 to TRBJ2-5; D perhaps matches TRBD2 (5 bases). Trimming cost V 3 bases and J 1 base, with 10 bases left between them. This CDR3 has 14 amino acids. The germline V gene has CDR1 SGDLS and CDR2 YYNGEE. As DNA, the CDR3 is TGTGCCAGCAGCGCGGGGAGTCTCCAAGAGACCCAGTACTTC. Residues: CASSAGSLQETQYF.

The chain employs TRBV5-6 and TRBJ2-3, with a possible D match to TRBD1 (5 bases). The ends were cut back, 4 bases at V and 9 bases at J, with 12 bases in the middle. The germline CDR1 and CDR2 sequences are SGHDT and YYEEEE. CDR3 length: 12 residues. CDR3 protein: CASSQNRGTQYF. In nucleotides, the CDR3 is TGTGCCAGCAGCCAGAATAGGGGAACGCAGTATTTT.

This chain connects TRBV30 to TRBJ1-3; D is perhaps TRBD1 (6 bases). In germline, CDR1 is GTSNPN, CDR2 SVGIG (reference sequence). V dropped 6 bases and J dropped 6 bases, with 18 bases sitting between them. This CDR3 has 14 residues. As DNA, the CDR3 is TGTGCCTGCAAGGTAGGGCAGGGGCTAAACACCATATATTTT. Translating gives CACKVGQGLNTIYF. Full variable domain (rest looked up from reference TRBV30 and TRBJ1-3): SQTIHQWPATLVQPVGSPLSLECTVEGTSNPNLYWYRQAAGRGLQLLFYSVGIGQISSEVPQNLSASRPQDRQFILSSKKLLLSDSGFYLCACKVGQGLNTIYFGEGSWLTVV.

This clone came up once. V and J are TRBV10-3 and TRBJ2-1; 9 bases map to TRBD2. V lost 10 bases to trimming and J lost 3 bases; unmatched junction nucleotides: 4. Germline CDR1 ENHRY, CDR2 SYGVKD. The CDR3 has 13 residues. This chain's CDR3 is CASLAGLYNEQFF. The CDR3 region has the DNA TGTGCCAGTCTAGCGGGGCTCTACAATGAGCAGTTCTTC.

The rearrangement uses TRBV6-5 and TRBJ1-4; 7 bases are a match to TRBD1. This CDR3 has 14 amino acids. The J segment lost 7 bases and the V segment lost 4 bases, leaving 6 bases of the junction unmatched. Germline V lookup: CDR1 MNHEY, CDR2 SVGAGI. CDR3 sequence (DNA): TGTGCCAGCAGTTCCCGACAGGGATCTGAAAAACTGTTTTTT. Translated: CASSSRQGSEKLFF.

The genes are TRBV7-8 and TRBJ1-6; TRBD1 might be the D (6 bases). The germline V gene has CDR1 SGHVS and CDR2 FQNEAQ. Trimming shortened V by 5 bases and J by 0 bases, and 14 bases separated the two germline ends. The CDR3 runs to 17 residues. CDR3 residues: CASSPQTDSSYNSPLHF. As DNA, the CDR3 is TGTGCCAGCAGCCCCCAGACGGACAGCTCCTATAATTCACCCCTCCACTTT.

This rearrangement joins TRBV5-1 to TRBJ1-1, with 8 nucleotides matching TRBD1. Losses at the gene ends were 4 bases for V and 5 bases for J; bases not matched to a gene: 7. The CDR3 is 14 residues long. Per the germline V gene, CDR1 is SGHRS and CDR2 is YFSETQ. Written as DNA, the CDR3 is TGCGCCAGCAGCGCCGACAGGGGCAAGACTGAAGCTTTCTTT. It yields the protein CASSADRGKTEAFF.

This chain connects TRBV5-6 to TRBJ1-3; weak D call: TRBD1 (6 bases). Between the trimmed V and J ends, which lost 5 bases and 2 bases, there was a span of 11 bases. The CDR3 loop spans 14 amino acids. CDR1 and CDR2 (germline): SGHDT, YYEEEE. CDR3 residues: CASRLQGAGNTIYF. DNA for the CDR3: TGTGCCAGCAGACTACAGGGAGCTGGAAACACCATATATTTT.

Written as DNA, the CDR3 is TGTGCCAGCAGCGCCCGAGAGGGACACCCTAACTACAATGAGCAGTTCTTC. This gives the protein CASSAREGHPNYNEQFF. V gene TRBV5-4 combines with J gene TRBJ2-1, with D maybe TRBD1 (6 bases). V dropped 4 bases and J dropped 3 bases, with 20 bases sitting between them. The CDR3 runs 17 residues. The germline gives CDR1 SGHNT, CDR2 YYREEE (reference sequence).

The chain links TRBV28 to TRBJ1-1; TRBD1 matches at 9 bases. The CDR3 spans 14 residues. Germline-derived CDR1 and CDR2 are MDHEN and SYDVKM. With V trimmed by 6 bases and J by 6 bases, 8 bases remained unmatched. In DNA, the CDR3 is TGTGCCAGCAGACCTCCGGGACAGGGATCTGAAGCTTTCTTT. Amino acids: CASRPPGQGSEAFF.

This rearrangement joins TRBV9 to TRBJ1-1; no reliable D call. V was shortened by 0 bases and J by 3 bases, with 12 bases between the two germline ends. The germline V gene encodes CDR1 SGDLS and CDR2 YYNGEE. CDR3 size: 15 residues. Here the CDR3 reads CASSVDGRVHTEAFF. The CDR3 coding sequence is TGTGCCAGCAGCGTAGACGGGCGGGTACACACTGAAGCTTTCTTT.

The CDR3 coding sequence is TGTGCCAGTAGGGGACAGGGACAAGCCTACGAGCAGTACTTC. As protein: CASRGQGQAYEQYF. V usage is TRBV19 and J usage is TRBJ2-7; TRBD1 agrees at 9 bases. Germline V gene lookup returns CDR1 LNHDA and CDR2 SQIVND (reference sequence). With V trimmed by 6 bases and J by 2 bases, 5 bases remained unmatched. The CDR3 contains 14 residues.

This chain uses TRBV19 with TRBJ1-6; D not resolved. Per germline, CDR1 LNHDA and CDR2 SQIVND (reference sequence). Trimming stripped 3 bases from V and 9 bases from J, with 18 bases between. The CDR3 covers 16 residues. The CDR3 protein is CASSMGTSGRFSPLHF. DNA for the CDR3: TGTGCCAGTAGTATGGGTACTTCAGGTCGGTTTTCACCCCTCCACTTT.

This clone was recorded once. The V call is TRBV5-1, the J call TRBJ1-1, with TRBD1 matching 10 bases. V dropped 2 bases and J dropped 0; count of bases not matched to a gene: 7. Germline V gene lookup returns CDR1 SGHRS and CDR2 YFSETQ. This CDR3 is 17 amino acids long. The CDR3 protein is CASSLGTGAPLNTEAFF. The CDR3 coding sequence is TGCGCCAGCAGCTTAGGGACAGGGGCGCCTTTGAACACTGAAGCTTTCTTT.

About this clone: Different DNA sequences within this sample yield the same CDR3. The chain is built from TRBV7-9 and TRBJ1-1; 7 nucleotides match TRBD1. The CDR3 is 14 residues long. The trim removed 3 bases at V and 0 bases at J, leaving 1 base unmatched. Germline CDR1 reads SEHNR; CDR2 reads FQNEAQ (reference sequence). As DNA, the CDR3 is TGTGCCAGCAGCTTGGGACAGTTGAACACTGAAGCTTTCTTT. Translation gives CASSLGQLNTEAFF.

The chain carries TRBV15 and TRBJ2-7, with D possibly matching TRBD1 (6 bases). The germline V gene has CDR1 LNHNV and CDR2 YYDKDF (reference sequence). Trimming left V 8 bases short and J 1 base short, with 12 bases between. The CDR3 runs to 13 residues. The CDR3 is CATGRDTSYEQYF. The CDR3 DNA is TGTGCCACCGGAAGGGACACATCCTACGAGCAGTACTTC.

This CDR3 reads CASATDRSAGETQYF. CDR3 nucleotide sequence: TGTGCTAGTGCCACGGACAGGTCGGCGGGGGAGACCCAGTACTTC. The gene calls are TRBV12-5 and TRBJ2-5, with D possibly matching TRBD1 (7 bases). The CDR3 contains 15 residues. V lost 7 bases to trimming and J lost 5 bases, with 20 bases between them. Germline assignment: CDR1 LGHNT and CDR2 FRNRAP.

V gene TRBV11-3 combines with J gene TRBJ2-1; D may be TRBD2 (6 bases). Trimming took 5 bases from V and 1 from J, leaving 12 bases between them. The CDR3 has 15 residues. Germline CDR1 is SGHNT and CDR2 is YENEEA. CDR3 loop: CASSQRAGSYNEQFF. The CDR3 bases are TGTGCCAGCAGCCAGCGGGCGGGGTCCTACAATGAGCAGTTCTTC.

The chain recombines TRBV5-4 with TRBJ2-5, with 12 bases matching TRBD1. The germline V gene encodes CDR1 SGHNT and CDR2 YYREEE (reference sequence). The length of the CDR3 is 15 residues. With V trimmed by 4 bases and J by 4 bases, 5 bases remained unmatched. This chain's CDR3 is CASSLSGQGAETQYF. CDR3 nucleotides: TGTGCCAGCAGCCTTTCGGGACAGGGGGCAGAGACCCAGTACTTC. Variable domain in full (rest from reference TRBV5-4 and TRBJ2-5): ETGVTQSPTHLIKTRGQQVTLRCSSQSGHNTVSWYQQALGQGPQFIFQYYREEENGRGNFPPRFSGLQFPNYSSELNVNALELDDSALYLCASSLSGQGAETQYFGPGTRLLVL.

This chain links TRBV6-6 with TRBJ2-2; 8 nucleotides match TRBD1. V shed 6 bases and J 4 bases; nucleotides not matched to a gene: 4. The CDR3 consists of 14 residues. The germline V gene has CDR1 MNHNY and CDR2 SVGAGI (reference sequence). For the CDR3, the DNA is TGTGCCAGCAGACCCAGGGGGCCCACCGGGGAGCTGTTTTTT. It translates to CASRPRGPTGELFF.

The gene calls are TRBV4-3 and TRBJ2-7; TRBD1 aligns across 9 bases. In germline, CDR1 is LGHNA, CDR2 YSLEER. The V segment lost 2 bases and the J segment 2 bases; nucleotides outside the gene matches: 4. The length of the CDR3 is 15 residues. The DNA of the CDR3 is TGCGCCAGCAGCCAAATGGGACAGGGAGCCTACGAGCAGTACTTC. Translated, it gives CASSQMGQGAYEQYF.

V and J are TRBV5-4 and TRBJ1-1, with TRBD1 matching 7 bases. The germline gives CDR1 SGHNT, CDR2 YYREEE (reference sequence). V trimming: 4 bases; J trimming: 8 bases; junction bases outside the gene matches: 5. The CDR3 sequence is 12 residues long. DNA for the CDR3: TGTGCCAGCAGCCCGAGGACAGGAGAAGCTTTCTTT. This codes for CASSPRTGEAFF.

As for this clone: At one of its ends the junction is not consistent with the germline gene, which may arise from a read error. This rearrangement joins TRBV11-1 to TRBJ2-2; possibly TRBD2 for D (5 bases). CDR3 size: 14 residues. Germline V gene sequence: CDR1 SGHAT, CDR2 FQDESV (reference sequence). CDR3 DNA sequence: TGTGCCAGCAGCTTATCCACTCGCACCGGGAAGCTGTTTTTT. As protein: CASSLSTRTGKLFF.

CDR3 sequence reads: CASSLDTVNTEAFF. CDR3 coding DNA: TGCGCCAGCAGCTTGGATACAGTGAACACTGAAGCTTTCTTT. V gene TRBV5-1 combines with J gene TRBJ1-1; D is undetermined. Germline V gene data show CDR1 as SGHRS and CDR2 as YFSETQ. CDR3 size: 14 residues. Deletions cut 0 bases from V and 0 bases from J, with 6 bases between.

This sequence joins TRBV18 and TRBJ2-1, with D perhaps matching TRBD1 (5 bases). The CDR3 has 15 residues. The ends were cut back, 5 bases at V and 2 bases at J, with 13 bases in the middle. Germline CDR1 KGHSH, CDR2 LQKENI. CDR3 amino acids: CASSVKGPAYNEQFF. Here the CDR3 DNA reads TGTGCCAGCTCAGTAAAGGGGCCAGCCTACAATGAGCAGTTCTTC.